Listed here are 26 T cell receptor beta chains from one sample, sequenced in a study of T cell responses to AZD1222 COVID-19 vaccine. Profiling relied on immunoSEQ multiplex PCR, and the TCRdb table lists in-frame clones only, not all of them. This sample has about 140,000 clones, with more than 85% found just once. The starting material was peripheral blood, obtained on day 0 of AZD1222 vaccination. Every receptor here comes from an adult in good health.

This rearrangement joins TRBV20-1 to TRBJ2-7; 10 bases are shared with TRBD2. Germline lookup yields CDR1 DFQATT and CDR2 SNEGSKA (reference sequence). The CDR3 is made up of 11 amino acids. Germline trimming cut 5 bases from V and 11 bases from J; bases unmatched to any gene: 6. In DNA form, the CDR3 reads TGCAGTGCTCTATCTAGCGGGAGAGAGTACTTC. Translated: CSALSSGREYF.

The V gene is TRBV4-3, the J gene TRBJ2-1; TRBD2 is a possible D gene (5 bases). With 4 bases removed from V and 1 base from J, the gap between germline ends came to 17 bases. CDR3 length equals 17 residues. CDR1 LGHNA and CDR2 YSLEER come from the germline V gene. Here the CDR3 reads CASSLLVSSGSYNEQFF. The CDR3 coding sequence is TGCGCCAGCAGCCTTTTAGTGTCCAGCGGATCCTACAATGAGCAGTTCTTC.

The chain is built from TRBV13 and TRBJ2-3; 13 bases agree with TRBD2. CDR1 and CDR2 from the germline V gene are PRHDT and FYEKMQ (reference sequence). Trimming at V came to 5 bases and at J to 5 bases, leaving 4 bases not matched to a gene. CDR3 length: 15 residues. The CDR3 nucleotides read TGTGCCAGCAGCCCCGGGACTAGCGGGATAGATACGCAGTATTTT. Protein sequence: CASSPGTSGIDTQYF.

V is TRBV7-9 and J is TRBJ1-4; tentative D call: TRBD1 (5 bases). This CDR3 region has 14 residues. CDR1 and CDR2 (germline): SEHNR, FQNEAQ (reference sequence). Trimming removed 1 base from V and 4 bases from J, with 7 bases in between. CDR3 sequence: CASSLVTDNEKLFF. CDR3 bases: TGTGCCAGCAGCTTAGTGACAGATAATGAAAAACTGTTTTTT.

The table lists this clone with a few counts. DNA of the CDR3: TGTGCCAGCAGCCTTAGCGGGAGAGGAGCCTACAATGAGCAGTTCTTC. This encodes CASSLSGRGAYNEQFF. The chain links TRBV7-3 to TRBJ2-1; TRBD2 matches 9 bases. V gave up 5 bases and J gave up 2 bases; unmatched junction bases: 7. This CDR3 contains 16 residues. Germline V CDR1 and CDR2: SGHTA, FQGTGA.

The rearrangement joins TRBV28 to TRBJ1-1; D ambiguous. Germline loops: CDR1 MDHEN, CDR2 SYDVKM. The CDR3 length is 17 residues. V was trimmed by 3 bases and J by 5 bases, leaving 22 bases between them. The CDR3 DNA reads as TGTGCCAGCAGTTTCGATTTTTATGGACCGAGCGTAACTGAAGCTTTCTTT. Translation: CASSFDFYGPSVTEAFF.

The chain is built from TRBV11-2 and TRBJ1-1, with 10 bases lining up with TRBD1. The CDR3 totals 16 residues. V shed 7 bases and J 2 bases; nucleotides not matched to a gene: 10. CDR1 is SGHAT and CDR2 is FQNNGV in the germline V gene. The CDR3 loop is CASTRGTGDVNTEAFF. The DNA of the CDR3 is TGTGCCAGCACCAGAGGGACAGGGGACGTTAACACTGAAGCTTTCTTT.

CDR3 sequence reads: CASSLAGDSNQPQHF. The CDR3 coding sequence is TGTGCCAGCAGCTTGGCAGGGGATAGCAATCAGCCCCAGCATTTT. J is TRBJ1-5 and V is TRBV5-6; a weak D match, TRBD1 (6 bases). Germline CDR1 is SGHDT and CDR2 is YYEEEE. V dropped 0 bases and J dropped 0 bases, with 7 bases sitting between them. CDR3 length: 15 residues.

The chain couples TRBV9 to TRBJ2-2, with 8 positions matching TRBD2. The CDR3 covers 18 residues. With 0 bases clipped from V and 1 base from J, the junction kept 8 bases outside the gene matches. From germline, CDR1 is SGDLS and CDR2 YYNGEE. The CDR3, as DNA: TGTGCCAGCAGCGTAGCCCGGGGGGGGACGGTGAACACCGGGGAGCTGTTTTTT. Its translation is CASSVARGGTVNTGELFF.

This chain joins TRBV30 and TRBJ1-5, with a weak D call TRBD1 (6 bases). Trimming stripped 2 bases from V and 4 bases from J, with 9 bases between. Germline CDR1 and CDR2: GTSNPN and SVGIG (reference sequence). This CDR3 has 13 residues. The CDR3 sequence is CAWSRGANQPQHF. CDR3 bases: TGTGCCTGGAGTCGGGGGGCGAATCAGCCCCAGCATTTT.

This rearrangement joins TRBV9 to TRBJ2-3; 7 bases agree with TRBD2. V lost 0 bases to trimming and J lost 1 base; unmatched junction nucleotides: 2. The germline V gene encodes CDR1 SGDLS and CDR2 YYNGEE. The CDR3 runs 15 residues. This CDR3 is CASSVVGGGTDTQYF. Here the CDR3 DNA reads TGTGCCAGCAGCGTAGTGGGAGGGGGCACAGATACGCAGTATTTT.

The chain is built from TRBV2 and TRBJ1-1; D is uncertain. The germline V gene encodes CDR1 SNHLY and CDR2 FYNNEI. The CDR3 has 14 amino acids. The V gene lost 7 bases and the J gene lost 0 bases, with 12 bases spanning the gap. For the CDR3, the DNA is TGTGCCAGCAAGTTAAGGCGGATGAACACTGAAGCTTTCTTT. Its translation: CASKLRRMNTEAFF. The full variable domain, in which reference TRBV2 and TRBJ1-1 provide the parts outside the CDR3, is EPEVTQTPSHQVTQMGQEVILRCVPISNHLYFYWYRQILGQKVEFLVSFYNNEISEKSEIFDDQFSVERPDGSNFTLKIRSTKLEDSAMYFCASKLRRMNTEAFFGQGTRLTVV.

V is TRBV6-5 and J is TRBJ2-1, with D unclear. Germline V gene data show CDR1 as MNHEY and CDR2 as SVGAGI. Deletions cut 8 bases from V and 9 bases from J, with 11 bases between. The CDR3 length is 11 residues. The CDR3 nucleotides are TGTGCCAGCGACTCGGTACCTGAGCAGTTCTTC. It codes for CASDSVPEQFF.

The table lists this clone with a count of one. This chain connects TRBV29-1 to TRBJ2-7; D ambiguous. V dropped 7 bases and J dropped 2 bases, with 6 bases sitting between them. The CDR3 consists of 10 residues. From germline, CDR1 is SQVTM and CDR2 ANQGSEA. The CDR3 spells CSAGTYEQYF. The CDR3 DNA reads TGCAGCGCCGGAACCTACGAGCAGTACTTC.

The J gene is TRBJ2-3, the V gene TRBV19; 7 bases map to TRBD2. J gave up 4 bases and V 6 bases, and 16 bases lay outside the gene matches. CDR1 and CDR2 (germline): LNHDA, SQIVND (reference sequence). This CDR3 spans 17 amino acids. CDR3 DNA sequence: TGTGCCAGTAGACGCACGGGGTCAGCGGGACTCGCAGATACGCAGTATTTT. It is translated as CASRRTGSAGLADTQYF.

This sequence joins TRBV6-6 and TRBJ2-7; D might be TRBD1 (5 bases). The length of the CDR3 is 11 residues. Germline CDR1 and CDR2: MNHNY and SVGAGI (reference sequence). V dropped 5 bases and J dropped 7 bases, with 9 bases sitting between them. The CDR3 protein is CASSGASEQYF. The CDR3 nucleotides are TGTGCCAGCAGTGGGGCCTCGGAGCAGTACTTC.

The V call is TRBV9, the J call TRBJ2-1; D not resolved. Between the trimmed V and J ends, which lost 0 bases and 6 bases, there was a span of 19 bases. Germline CDR1 SGDLS, CDR2 YYNGEE. This CDR3 has 17 residues. DNA of the CDR3: TGTGCCAGCAGCGTAGATCCGGTGGGCCAGTTGGGCAATGAGCAGTTCTTC. Translated: CASSVDPVGQLGNEQFF.

The V call is TRBV7-3, the J call TRBJ1-6; 8 bases fit TRBD1. After removal of 6 bases from V and 6 bases from J, the junction contained 4 bases not matched to a gene. Per the germline V gene, CDR1 is SGHTA and CDR2 is FQGTGA. The CDR3 is made up of 14 amino acids. The CDR3 nucleotides are TGTGCCAGCAGTCCGACAGGGGTTAATTCACCCCTCCACTTT. As protein: CASSPTGVNSPLHF.

The V gene is TRBV7-6, the J gene TRBJ2-1; 7 bases line up with TRBD2. Germline V gene sequence: CDR1 SGHVS, CDR2 FNYEAQ. This CDR3 is built from 15 residues. The junction had 12 bases not matched to a gene; V was cut back by 5 bases and J by 8 bases. The CDR3 DNA sequence: TGTGCCAGCAGCCTACCTAGCGGAGGGGACGATGAGCAGTTCTTC. As protein: CASSLPSGGDDEQFF. Based on the CDR3 plus reference TRBV7-6 and TRBJ2-1, the full variable domain is GAGVSQSPRYKVTKRGQDVALRCDPISGHVSLYWYRQALGQGPEFLTYFNYEAQQDKSGLPNDRFSAERPEGSISTLTIQRTEQRDSAMYRCASSLPSGGDDEQFFGPGTRLTVL.

Written as DNA, the CDR3 is TGTGCCACCAGCAGGTCTATGGGACTAGCGGGAGTATCCTACAATGAGCAGTTCTTC. This encodes CATSRSMGLAGVSYNEQFF. The chain couples TRBV15 to TRBJ2-1, with 14 bases identical to TRBD2. V gave up 3 bases and J gave up 1 base; unmatched junction bases: 8. CDR1 LNHNV and CDR2 YYDKDF come from the germline V gene (reference sequence). CDR3 length equals 19 residues.

CDR3 DNA: TGTGCCAGCTCACCGAATCCCCCCACTAGCACAGATACGCAGTATTTT. Its translation: CASSPNPPTSTDTQYF. This chain links TRBV18 with TRBJ2-3; D ambiguous. Germline lookup yields CDR1 KGHSH and CDR2 LQKENI. The CDR3 runs to 16 residues. V was clipped by 3 bases and J by 0 bases, with 13 bases between them.

The chain carries TRBV3-1 (or the pseudogene TRBV3-2) and TRBJ2-1; maybe TRBD1 (6 bases). This CDR3 region has 17 residues. V was clipped by 1 base and J by 7 bases, with 20 bases between them. The germline V gene has CDR1 LGHDT and CDR2 YNNKEL (reference sequence). CDR3 bases: TGTGCCAGCAGCCAAGGACGGAGGTGGGAACAGGGAAATGAGCAGTTCTTC. Translation gives CASSQGRRWEQGNEQFF.

The V gene is TRBV5-1, the J gene TRBJ2-1; 15 nucleotides agree with TRBD2. Per germline, CDR1 SGHRS and CDR2 YFSETQ. This CDR3 region has 15 residues. With V trimmed by 4 bases and J by 9 bases, 5 bases remained unmatched. The CDR3 loop reads CASSQGLAGGFEQFF. Written as DNA, the CDR3 is TGCGCCAGCAGCCAGGGACTAGCGGGAGGTTTTGAGCAGTTCTTC.

The chain couples TRBV11-3 to TRBJ2-2, with 14 bases aligning to TRBD2. The CDR3 is 19 amino acids. V gave up 5 bases and J gave up 2 bases; unmatched junction bases: 10. Germline V gives CDR1 SGHNT, CDR2 YENEEA. This CDR3 reads CASSEGLAGVGGNTGELFF. Here the CDR3 DNA reads TGTGCCAGCAGCGAGGGACTAGCGGGAGTTGGGGGTAACACCGGGGAGCTGTTTTTT.

The V gene is TRBV9, the J gene TRBJ1-1; no firm D call. Germline CDR1 SGDLS, CDR2 YYNGEE. The CDR3 runs to 13 residues. Trimming pared 3 bases from V and 0 bases from J, leaving 6 bases between. CDR3 residues: CASSALLNTEAFF. The CDR3 region has the DNA TGTGCCAGCAGCGCCCTTCTGAACACTGAAGCTTTCTTT. Supplemented by reference TRBV9 and TRBJ1-1, the full variable domain reads DSGVTQTPKHLITATGQRVTLRCSPRSGDLSVYWYQQSLDQGLQFLIQYYNGEERAKGNILERFSAQQFPDLHSELNLSSLELGDSALYFCASSALLNTEAFFGQGTRLTVV.

This sequence joins TRBV28 and TRBJ2-1; unclear D gene. V dropped 7 bases and J dropped 4 bases, with 14 bases sitting between them. The CDR3 is 14 residues long. Germline values: CDR1 MDHEN, CDR2 SYDVKM. CDR3 region: CASTVKFQYNEQFF. Here the CDR3 DNA reads TGTGCCAGCACCGTAAAATTCCAATACAATGAGCAGTTCTTC.